This T cell receptor beta chain was sequenced in a study of blood T cell repertoires in COVID-19. Across the study: Both acute and convalescent COVID-19 samples were obtained from the United States, Italy and Spain.

Participants were aged about 18 to 95 years, lived in around 25 US areas, and enrolled virtually. Participants had their cohort set by participant-reported clinical history. Trimming at V came to 9 bases and at J to 2 bases, leaving 6 bases not matched to a gene. Germline V lookup: CDR1 SNHLY, CDR2 FYNNEI. CDR3 length: 14 residues. Authors' processing steps: Amplification of reference gene primers was used by the study to estimate nucleated cell counts. The data were produced by immunoSEQ multiplex PCR, yet TCRdb's version contains in-frame clones alone and is incomplete. V, J and clone size are those of that table, while D and trimming were read from the DNA. The sample contains roughly 130,000 clones, about four fifths of which appear only once.

The chain has TRBV2 and TRBJ2-1; 8 positions agree with TRBD2. Sample: PBMCs or T cells enriched from blood (not recorded which). The origin of this receptor is a middle-aged man who had recovered from COVID-19. CDR3 nucleotides: TGTGCCAGTCCGGGGGGGCGCCCCTACAATGAGCAGTTCTTC. Its protein is CASPGGRPYNEQFF.